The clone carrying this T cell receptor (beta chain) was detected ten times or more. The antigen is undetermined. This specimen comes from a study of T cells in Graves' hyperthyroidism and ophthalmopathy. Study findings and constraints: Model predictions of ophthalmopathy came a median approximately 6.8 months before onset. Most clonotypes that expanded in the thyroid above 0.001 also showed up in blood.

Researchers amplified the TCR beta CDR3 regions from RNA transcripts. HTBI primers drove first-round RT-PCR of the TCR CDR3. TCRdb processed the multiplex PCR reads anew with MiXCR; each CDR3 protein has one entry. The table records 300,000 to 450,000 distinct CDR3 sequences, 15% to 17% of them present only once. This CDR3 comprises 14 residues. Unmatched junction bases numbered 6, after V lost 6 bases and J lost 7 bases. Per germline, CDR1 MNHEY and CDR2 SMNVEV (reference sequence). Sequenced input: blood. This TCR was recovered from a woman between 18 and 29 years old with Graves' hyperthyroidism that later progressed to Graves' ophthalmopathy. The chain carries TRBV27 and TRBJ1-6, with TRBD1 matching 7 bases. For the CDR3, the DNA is TGTGCCAGCAGGCCGACAGGGACAAATTCACCCCTCCACTTT. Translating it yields CASRPTGTNSPLHF.